This T cell receptor beta chain was captured by sequencing in a study of T cell responses to AZD1222 COVID-19 vaccine. Study-level findings and limits: Increased Spike-specific TCR breadth and depth were observed after two AZD1222 doses. Spike-spanning, vaccine-associated CD4 TCRs were dominant at 160-218 and 743-854. White British people made up most donors, females outnumbered males, and clonal diversity was possibly underestimated.

The germline gives CDR1 LGHDT, CDR2 YNNKEL (reference sequence). The CDR3 contains 15 residues. The J segment lost 4 bases and the V segment lost 4 bases, leaving 9 bases of the junction unmatched. In regard to this clone: The antigen is not known.

Produced via immunoSEQ multiplex PCR; TCRdb's table is partial and in-frame only. Here the sample spans about 130,000 clones, around 90% being singletons. Specimen: peripheral blood, collected on day 0 of AZD1222 vaccination. This chain links TRBV3-1 (or the pseudogene TRBV3-2) with TRBJ1-2; TRBD1 aligns across 7 bases. The source is an adult in good health. The CDR3 DNA is TGTGCCAGCAGCCCCTACGACAGGGAGGGCTATGGCTACACCTTC. The encoded protein is CASSPYDREGYGYTF.